A selection of T cell receptor beta chains follows, all from one sample in a study of vaccination and CD4 T cells after COVID-19. MiXCR, applied by TCRdb to the PCR reads, yields one record per CDR3 protein. Here the sample spans around 25,000 distinct CDR3 sequences, around two fifths being singletons. No antigen has been assigned to these receptors. Sequenced material: CD4+ T cells from blood, cultured in vitro. The source of these receptors is a human donor who had recovered from COVID-19. CDR3s leave out the opening cysteine and the closing phenylalanine or tryptophan.

j_call v_call cdr3_aa
TRBJ2-7 TRBV6-2/TRBV6-3 ASSYPASGTSYEQY
TRBJ1-6 TRBV7-2 ASSPRQGGNSPLH
TRBJ2-7 TRBV7-9 ASSLKIDEQY
TRBJ2-3 TRBV7-2 ASSSPSTDTQY
TRBJ1-1 TRBV20-1 SARDPRGPGTEAF
TRBJ2-2 TRBV6-4 ASSDQPDTGELF
TRBJ2-3 TRBV2 ASITGGTKDTQY
TRBJ1-2 TRBV25-1 ASSVSWGLWGYT
TRBJ1-6 TRBV11-2 ASSLVGSPLH
TRBJ1-1 TRBV6-1 ASSEQGGNTEAF
TRBJ1-4 TRBV20-1 SARVRRALKDEKLF
TRBJ2-1 TRBV28 ASSSSTPNEQF
TRBJ2-7 TRBV20-1 SARNSVNEQY
TRBJ1-5 TRBV20-1 SANPTGILTNQPQH
TRBJ1-2 TRBV28 ASSSGVSGYT
TRBJ2-5 TRBV5-4 ASSLTQETQY
TRBJ1-2 TRBV6-1 ASSVTDLGYGYT
TRBJ2-7 TRBV7-3 ASSQGGGQSYEQY
TRBJ2-1 TRBV7-2 ASSRKREAEQF
TRBJ1-5 TRBV19 ASSIRGTGINQPQH
TRBJ1-5 TRBV28 ASSRLRGGGNQPQH
TRBJ2-1 TRBV6-4 ASSDSLISGGARDEQF
TRBJ1-4 TRBV27 ASSPLPQTGLLEKLF
TRBJ2-1 TRBV7-7 ASSQDFVNEQF
TRBJ1-1 TRBV10-3 AISLGQDTEAF
TRBJ1-5 TRBV20-1 SARKLGSWDSRNQPQH
TRBJ1-1 TRBV12-3/TRBV12-4 ASSAELNTEAF
TRBJ2-7 TRBV7-2 ASSLELGEQY
TRBJ2-2 TRBV7-8 ASSSTRDPNTGELF
TRBJ2-4 TRBV28 ASSRRPGVNIQY
TRBJ1-1 TRBV5-6 ASSLWGGANTEAF
TRBJ2-1 TRBV7-6 ASSLGQNNEQF
TRBJ1-5 TRBV7-9 ASSLSGQAAQPQH
TRBJ2-2 TRBV14 ASSQVLESGELF
TRBJ2-1 TRBV30 AWSGSPPSGQYNEQF
TRBJ1-1 TRBV20-1 SARGTDLTEAF
TRBJ1-5 TRBV6-2/TRBV6-3 ASSRTGFGQPQH
TRBJ2-5 TRBV10-2 ASSSGTETQY
TRBJ2-7 TRBV27 ASSLRAGLAGKYEQY
TRBJ2-7 TRBV4-2 ASSQEDGRTIY
TRBJ1-1 TRBV2 ASSEFEDGAF
TRBJ2-5 TRBV5-1 ASSRGLAGEETQY
TRBJ2-3 TRBV7-8 ASTDSKSGSSRDTQY
TRBJ2-1 TRBV20-1 SASGRATQGSYNEQF
TRBJ1-2 TRBV2 ASSERYGYT
TRBJ1-3 TRBV11-3 ASRQGGGNTIY
TRBJ1-5 TRBV7-8 ASSTGTGTASNQPQH
TRBJ1-1 TRBV7-9 ASSSETGDTEAF
TRBJ2-1 TRBV7-6 ASSFGRYNEQF
TRBJ1-2 TRBV20-1 SGGHPYAEQGYT
TRBJ1-1 TRBV7-2 AGSRANTEAF
TRBJ1-2 TRBV15 ATSRDYPTGRGYT
TRBJ2-1 TRBV6-2/TRBV6-3 ASNPDRLTREQF
TRBJ2-3 TRBV19 ASSLSGAVGDTQY
TRBJ1-5 TRBV24-1 ATSDSQGYQPQH
TRBJ2-3 TRBV25-1 ASQLAGATDTQY